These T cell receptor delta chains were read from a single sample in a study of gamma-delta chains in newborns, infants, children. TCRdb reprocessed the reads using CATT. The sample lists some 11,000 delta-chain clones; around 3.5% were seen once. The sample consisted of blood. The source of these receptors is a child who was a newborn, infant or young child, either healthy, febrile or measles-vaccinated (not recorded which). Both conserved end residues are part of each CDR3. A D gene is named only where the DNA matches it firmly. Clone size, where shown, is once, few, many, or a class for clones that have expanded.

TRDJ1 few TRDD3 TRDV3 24 CAFSGSGSKNTVLGDLGGTDKLIF TGTGCCTTTTCAGGCTCGGGATCCAAAAATACTGTACTGGGGGATCTAGGGGGCACCGATAAACTCATCTTT
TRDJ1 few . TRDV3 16 CALCLATGRWTDKLIF TGCGCCCTTTGCCTCGCTACTGGGAGATGGACCGATAAACTCATCTTT
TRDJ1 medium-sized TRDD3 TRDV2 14 CACDTLTGGYKLIF TGTGCCTGTGACACTCTTACTGGGGGATATAAACTCATCTTT
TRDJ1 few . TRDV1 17 CALGGAAPGTYTDKLIF TGTGCTCTTGGGGGGGCGGCCCCGGGGACTTACACCGATAAACTCATCTTT
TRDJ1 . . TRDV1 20 CALGAPGPPHRLKNTDKLIF TGTGCTCTTGGGGCCCCAGGCCCTCCTCACCGCCTTAAAAACACCGATAAACTCATCTTT
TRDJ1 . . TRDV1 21 CALGEPPFSSGLSPSTSKLIF TGTGCTCTTGGGGAACCACCCTTCTCTTCGGGTTTGTCGCCATCTACCAGTAAACTCATCTTT
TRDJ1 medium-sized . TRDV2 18 CACDTVPGTTSYTDKLIF TGTGCCTGTGACACCGTTCCTGGGACAACCTCTTACACCGATAAACTCATCTTT
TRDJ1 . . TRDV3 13 CAFYPGATDKLIF TGTGCCTTTTACCCGGGGGCCACCGATAAACTCATCTTT
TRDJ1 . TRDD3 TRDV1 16 CALGAPIGDRAVGLIF TGTGCTCTTGGGGCCCCTATCGGGGATAGAGCAGTAGGACTCATCTTT
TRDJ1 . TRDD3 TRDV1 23 CALGDLARPPSSPGGLYTDKLIF TGTGCTCTTGGGGACCTTGCCCGCCCTCCGTCCTCACCTGGGGGCCTATACACCGATAAACTCATCTTT
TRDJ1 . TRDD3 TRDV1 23 CALGEPTRPTSYWGFLYTDKLIF TGTGCTCTTGGGGAACCGACGCGGCCCACCTCGTACTGGGGGTTCCTGTACACCGATAAACTCATCTTT
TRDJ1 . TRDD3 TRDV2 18 CACVLLTGGSQGTDKLIF TGTGCCTGTGTCCTTCTTACTGGGGGATCCCAAGGGACCGATAAACTCATCTTT
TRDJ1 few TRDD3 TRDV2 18 CACDGVLGAPGHTDKLIF TGTGCCTGTGACGGGGTACTGGGGGCCCCCGGCCACACCGATAAACTCATCTTT
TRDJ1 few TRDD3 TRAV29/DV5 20 CAAKLAFSPGGYIYTDKLIF TGTGCAGCAAAGCTCGCCTTCTCCCCTGGGGGATACATATACACCGATAAACTCATCTTT
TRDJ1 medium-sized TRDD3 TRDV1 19 CALGDVPFNWGIREGKLIF TGTGCTCTTGGGGACGTTCCCTTCAACTGGGGGATACGCGAGGGTAAACTCATCTTT
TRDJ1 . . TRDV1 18 CALGELPPFAIYTDKLIF TGTGCTCTTGGGGAACTCCCCCCCTTCGCGATATACACCGATAAACTCATCTTT
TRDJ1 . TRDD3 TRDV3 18 CASPEPSLLGTDTDKLIF TGTGCCTCCCCCGAGCCGAGCCTACTGGGGACAGACACCGATAAACTCATCTTT
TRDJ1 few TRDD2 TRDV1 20 CALGDPPPLPTRWGAFRLIF TGTGCTCTTGGGGACCCCCCCCCACTTCCTACAAGGTGGGGGGCCTTTCGCCTCATCTTT
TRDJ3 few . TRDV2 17 CACDVLEGSWDTRQMFF TGTGCCTGTGACGTCCTAGAGGGCTCCTGGGACACCCGACAGATGTTTTTC
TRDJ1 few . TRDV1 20 CALGELLTAPVGEYTDKLIF TGTGCTCTTGGGGAACTTCTTACCGCTCCCGTCGGAGAGTACACCGATAAACTCATCTTT
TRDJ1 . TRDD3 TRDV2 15 CACDLLGDGADKLIF TGTGCCTGTGACCTACTGGGGGATGGGGCCGATAAACTCATCTTT
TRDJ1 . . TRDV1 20 CALGELHAYSYNWGQDKLIF TGTGCTCTTGGGGAACTACATGCCTATTCCTACAACTGGGGTCAGGATAAACTCATCTTT
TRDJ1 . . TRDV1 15 CALGGSTLYTDKLIF TGTGCTCTTGGGGGTTCAACTCTGTACACCGATAAACTCATCTTT
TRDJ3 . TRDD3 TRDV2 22 CACDHILGDTEGKTWDTRQMFF TGTGCCTGTGACCACATACTGGGGGATACCGAGGGAAAAACCTGGGACACCCGACAGATGTTTTTC
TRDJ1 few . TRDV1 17 CALGRPSRVRYTDKLIF TGTGCTCTTGGCCGTCCTTCACGGGTTAGGTACACCGATAAACTCATCTTT
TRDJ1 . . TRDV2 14 CACDAVSHTDKLIF TGTGCCTGTGACGCAGTATCCCACACCGATAAACTCATCTTT
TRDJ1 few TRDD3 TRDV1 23 CALGEASVRTGGYLRSNTDKLIF TGTGCTCTTGGGGAAGCTTCCGTACGTACTGGGGGATACCTCCGCTCGAACACCGATAAACTCATCTTT
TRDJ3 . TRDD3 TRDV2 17 CACDTLGDTRDTRQMFF TGTGCCTGTGACACACTGGGGGATACTCGGGACACCCGACAGATGTTTTTC
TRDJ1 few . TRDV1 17 CALSLPTPPKYTDKLIF TGTGCTCTGAGTCTCCCCACACCACCGAAGTACACCGATAAACTCATCTTT
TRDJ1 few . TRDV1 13 CALGELQTLKLIF TGTGCTCTTGGGGAATTGCAAACTCTTAAACTCATCTTT
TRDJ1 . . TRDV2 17 CACDTADSKGKTDKLIF TGTGCCTGTGACACCGCGGATAGTAAAGGGAAAACCGATAAACTCATCTTT
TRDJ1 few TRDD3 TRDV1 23 CALGESALRYWGIPGVSTDKLIF TGTGCTCTTGGGGAATCAGCCCTGCGGTACTGGGGGATACCGGGTGTCAGTACCGATAAACTCATCTTT
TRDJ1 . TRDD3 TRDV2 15 CACDRLGDKNGKLIF TGTGCCTGTGACCGACTGGGGGACAAAAACGGTAAACTCATCTTT
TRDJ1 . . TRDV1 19 CALGESRYIGYSGTDKLIF TGTGCTCTTGGGGAATCCCGGTATATTGGGTACTCAGGCACCGATAAACTCATCTTT
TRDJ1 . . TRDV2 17 CACDTVGVPLLNDKLIF TGTGCCTGTGACACGGTGGGGGTTCCCCTCCTTAACGATAAACTCATCTTT
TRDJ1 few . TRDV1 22 CALGEVDLPLYGHFWGQNKLIF TGTGCTCTTGGGGAAGTAGACCTTCCTCTGTACGGACACTTCTGGGGGCAAAATAAACTCATCTTT
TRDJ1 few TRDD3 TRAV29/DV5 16 CAASVNGGYATDKLIF TGTGCAGCAAGCGTGAATGGGGGATACGCTACCGATAAACTCATCTTT
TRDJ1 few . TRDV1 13 CALGEPSTDKLIF TGTGCTCTTGGGGAACCTTCTACCGATAAACTCATCTTT
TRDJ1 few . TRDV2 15 CACDTVLAGSDKLIF TGTGCCTGTGACACCGTTCTGGCGGGTTCCGATAAACTCATCTTT
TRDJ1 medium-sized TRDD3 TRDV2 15 CACDTVGDTYDKLIF TGTGCCTGTGACACGGTGGGGGATACGTACGATAAACTCATCTTT
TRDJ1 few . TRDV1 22 CALGEPAHFRSASAEYTDKLIF TGTGCTCTTGGGGAACCAGCGCATTTTAGGTCGGCGAGTGCCGAGTACACCGATAAACTCATCTTT
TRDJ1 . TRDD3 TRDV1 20 CALGRGIERREDTGADKLIF TGTGCTCTTGGAAGGGGTATCGAGAGGAGGGAGGATACGGGAGCCGATAAACTCATCTTT
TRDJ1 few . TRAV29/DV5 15 CAAVHGFASFDKLIF TGTGCAGCAGTTCACGGCTTCGCGTCTTTCGATAAACTCATCTTT
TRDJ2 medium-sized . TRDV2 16 CACDGVSPPLTAQLFF TGTGCCTGTGATGGGGTCTCTCCCCCTTTGACAGCACAACTCTTCTTT
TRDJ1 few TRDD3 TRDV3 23 CAFPTRCYLGDTLVPGYTDKLIF TGTGCCTTCCCCACCAGGTGCTATCTGGGGGATACGCTGGTCCCTGGGTACACCGATAAACTCATCTTT
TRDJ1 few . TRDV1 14 CALGERLKADKLIF TGTGCTCTTGGGGAACGGCTGAAGGCCGATAAACTCATCTTT
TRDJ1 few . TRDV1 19 CALGGPILSVPPYTDKLIF TGTGCTCTTGGGGGACCTATCCTCTCCGTCCCTCCGTACACCGATAAACTCATCTTT
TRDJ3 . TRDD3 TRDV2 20 CACVPVLGDRSSWDTRQMFF TGTGCCTGTGTCCCTGTACTGGGGGATCGCAGCTCCTGGGACACCCGACAGATGTTTTTC
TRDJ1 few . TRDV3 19 CAFESQPGPKGPYTDKLIF TGTGCCTTTGAGTCCCAGCCGGGTCCAAAGGGGCCGTACACCGATAAACTCATCTTT
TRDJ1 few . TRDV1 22 CALGELIFLTRAPGGFTDKLIF TGTGCTCTTGGGGAACTAATATTCCTAACGCGGGCTCCTGGGGGCTTCACCGATAAACTCATCTTT
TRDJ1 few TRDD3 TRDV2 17 CACDTAGGGPDTDKLIF TGTGCCTGTGACACCGCTGGGGGAGGACCCGACACCGATAAACTCATCTTT
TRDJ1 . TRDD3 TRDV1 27 CALGELSITKGWGILARDGVGRDKLIF TGTGCTCTTGGGGAACTAAGTATTACCAAAGGTTGGGGGATACTTGCGAGGGATGGTGTCGGCCGGGATAAACTCATCTTT
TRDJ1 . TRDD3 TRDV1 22 CALGELDPFHWGIPWYTDKLIF TGTGCTCTTGGGGAACTAGATCCCTTCCACTGGGGGATACCCTGGTACACCGATAAACTCATCTTT
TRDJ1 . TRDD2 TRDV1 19 CALGELSIPTYGFPKGLIF TGTGCTCTTGGGGAACTATCCATTCCTACGTATGGGTTCCCAAAGGGGCTCATCTTT
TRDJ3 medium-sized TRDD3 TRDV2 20 CACDTAGGYSSSWDTRQMFF TGTGCCTGTGACACGGCTGGGGGATACTCAAGCTCCTGGGACACCCGACAGATGTTTTTC
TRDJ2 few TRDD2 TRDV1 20 CALGEGFLPVLLDLTAQLFF TGTGCTCTTGGGGAGGGGTTCCTACCGGTACTGCTAGACTTGACAGCACAACTCTTCTTT